The 27 T cell receptor beta chains below all came from one sample that was sequenced in a study of blood T cell repertoires in COVID-19. Repertoires were generated with immunoSEQ multiplex PCR, while TCRdb's copy carries only in-frame clones and drops some. The sample records 150,000 or so clones, 82% being singletons. Input material: peripheral blood. Source of these receptors: a human donor with acute or convalescent COVID-19. The donor label of this sample is uncertain.

The chain has TRBV7-8 and TRBJ2-1; 7 bases fit TRBD2. V lost 4 bases, J lost 8 bases, and 14 bases stayed unmatched. The CDR3 sequence is 16 residues long. Germline-derived CDR1 and CDR2 are SGHVS and FQNEAQ. The DNA for the CDR3 is TGTGCCAGCAGCTCGGAGCCTAGCGGTGCATCGGATGAGCAGTTCTTC. It specifies CASSSEPSGASDEQFF.

The chain has TRBV10-3 and TRBJ2-7, with 8 bases lining up with TRBD1. V was pared by 10 bases and J by 0 bases, with 5 bases of the junction left unmatched. The germline gives CDR1 ENHRY, CDR2 SYGVKD. The CDR3 sequence is 13 residues long. The CDR3 loop reads CATLGQGSYEQYF. The CDR3 nucleotides are TGTGCCACCCTCGGACAGGGCTCCTACGAGCAGTACTTC.

The chain uses TRBV3-1 (or the pseudogene TRBV3-2) and TRBJ1-2; 8 bases are a match to TRBD1. With V trimmed by 3 bases and J by 8 bases, 5 bases remained unmatched. CDR3 size: 13 residues. Per germline, CDR1 LGHDT and CDR2 YNNKEL (reference sequence). The CDR3 nucleotides are TGTGCCAGCAGCCAGACAGGGGCGGAGGGCTACACCTTC. It encodes CASSQTGAEGYTF.

The chain uses TRBV19 and TRBJ1-2, with 7 bases aligning to TRBD1. V lost 7 bases to trimming and J lost 5 bases; unmatched junction nucleotides: 10. The CDR3 spans 14 residues. Germline loops: CDR1 LNHDA, CDR2 SQIVND (reference sequence). CDR3 sequence (DNA): TGTGCCAGTACCTCGGGACAGCCCCCATATGGCTACACCTTC. Translation gives CASTSGQPPYGYTF.

A single count supports this clone. The rearrangement links TRBV19 to TRBJ1-1, with unresolved D. The CDR3 loop spans 15 amino acids. The germline V and J ends were trimmed by 3 bases and 6 bases, with 17 bases remaining between them. Germline-derived CDR1 and CDR2 are LNHDA and SQIVND (reference sequence). CDR3: CASSIPGEGRPEAFF. DNA for the CDR3: TGTGCCAGTAGTATCCCAGGTGAGGGTAGGCCTGAAGCTTTCTTT.

The chain couples TRBV5-1 to TRBJ2-3, with 8 bases aligning to TRBD2. Germline V gives CDR1 SGHRS, CDR2 YFSETQ. The CDR3 has 16 residues. V gave up 3 bases and J gave up 0 bases; unmatched junction bases: 6. The CDR3 DNA follows: TGCGCCAGCAGCTCCCTAGCGGGCTCTAGCACAGATACGCAGTATTTT. This gives the protein CASSSLAGSSTDTQYF.

The CDR3 nucleotides read TGTGCCATCAGTAGACAGGGGAACACTGAAGCTTTCTTT. It translates to CAISRQGNTEAFF. The chain uses TRBV10-3 and TRBJ1-1; TRBD1 aligns across 7 bases. CDR1 and CDR2 (germline): ENHRY, SYGVKD. After removal of 5 bases from V and 1 base from J, the junction contained 1 base not matched to a gene. The CDR3 totals 13 residues.

This sequence joins TRBV2 and TRBJ1-2; perhaps TRBD1 as D (6 bases). Trimming took 8 bases from V and 6 from J, leaving 16 bases between them. Germline CDR1 and CDR2: SNHLY and FYNNEI. CDR3 length: 13 residues. This CDR3 reads CASGGHSRDGYTF. CDR3 DNA sequence: TGTGCCAGCGGGGGCCACTCGAGAGATGGCTACACCTTC.

This clone has a single count. The rearrangement links TRBV30 to TRBJ1-1; D is possibly TRBD1 (6 bases). Deletions cut 5 bases from V and 3 bases from J, with 19 bases between. The CDR3 extends over 15 amino acids. Germline CDR1 reads GTSNPN; CDR2 reads SVGIG (reference sequence). The CDR3 sequence is CAWGPSLAGDTEAFF. CDR3 nucleotide sequence: TGTGCCTGGGGACCCTCTCTGGCAGGGGACACTGAAGCTTTCTTT.

V is TRBV7-2 and J is TRBJ2-1, with 9 bases matching TRBD1. The CDR3 is made up of 15 amino acids. Trimming cost V 4 bases and J 8 bases; bases outside gene matches: 9. The germline V gene has CDR1 SGHTA and CDR2 FQGNSA. The CDR3 spells CASSSSGTGQYEQFF. The CDR3 region has the DNA TGTGCCAGCAGCTCCTCCGGGACAGGGCAGTATGAGCAGTTCTTC.

The chain recombines TRBV4-2 with TRBJ2-1; 9 bases align to TRBD2. Trimming took 4 bases from V and 6 from J; bases not matched to a gene: 10. Germline V lookup: CDR1 LGHNA, CDR2 YNFKEQ. The CDR3 extends over 16 amino acids. The CDR3 region is CASSLYLAGATNEQFF. CDR3 sequence (DNA): TGTGCCAGCAGCCTCTATTTAGCGGGGGCCACCAATGAGCAGTTCTTC.

The chain is built from TRBV27 and TRBJ1-5; 7 nucleotides line up with TRBD1. This CDR3 is built from 13 residues. Trimming took 3 bases from V and 6 from J; bases not matched to a gene: 2. Germline loops: CDR1 MNHEY, CDR2 SMNVEV (reference sequence). CDR3 sequence: CASSFQGGQPQHF. The CDR3 DNA follows: TGTGCCAGCAGTTTCCAGGGGGGTCAGCCCCAGCATTTT.

The chain couples TRBV15 to TRBJ2-7; possible D gene TRBD2, 6 bases. The CDR3 length is 14 residues. Deletions cut 4 bases from V and 2 bases from J, with 12 bases between. The germline V gene encodes CDR1 LNHNV and CDR2 YYDKDF (reference sequence). The CDR3 DNA reads TGTGCCACCAGCATGCCGGGAGCCGCCTACGAGCAGTACTTC. Encoded protein: CATSMPGAAYEQYF.

This chain uses TRBV4-3 with TRBJ2-4; 8 bases agree with TRBD1. Trimming removed 0 bases from V and 9 bases from J; junction bases left unmatched: 10. Germline CDR1 is LGHNA and CDR2 is YSLEER. The CDR3 sequence is 16 residues long. The CDR3 region has the DNA TGCGCCAGCAGCCAAGATGGGGCAGGGGGCCTGGCCATTCAGTACTTC. Its protein product is CASSQDGAGGLAIQYF.

The gene calls are TRBV6-5 and TRBJ1-1, with D possibly being TRBD1 (5 bases). Deletions cut 0 bases from V and 2 bases from J, with 7 bases between. The CDR3 runs 14 residues. CDR1 is MNHEY and CDR2 is SVGAGI in the germline V gene. The CDR3, as DNA: TGTGCCAGCAGTTACTCAGACAGAAACACTGAAGCTTTCTTT. Translation: CASSYSDRNTEAFF.

The V and J genes are TRBV30 and TRBJ1-6; TRBD1 agrees at 7 bases. V was pared by 4 bases and J by 10 bases, with 4 bases of the junction left unmatched. This CDR3 has 12 residues. CDR1 and CDR2 (germline): GTSNPN, SVGIG (reference sequence). CDR3 in DNA: TGTGCCTGGACAGGGGGGAGATCACCCCTCCACTTT. Residues: CAWTGGRSPLHF.

V and J are TRBV5-1 and TRBJ1-1; possibly TRBD1 for D (5 bases). Trimming took 3 bases from V and 4 from J, leaving 16 bases between them. Germline values: CDR1 SGHRS, CDR2 YFSETQ. This CDR3 region has 15 residues. The CDR3 DNA reads as TGCGCCAGCAGCTCGCGGCGGGGCCCCGGCACTGAAGCTTTCTTT. Its protein product is CASSSRRGPGTEAFF.

The chain uses TRBV10-3 and TRBJ1-2; the D gene is possibly TRBD1 (5 bases). V gave up 2 bases and J gave up 8 bases, with 12 bases separating them. Germline V gene lookup returns CDR1 ENHRY and CDR2 SYGVKD. The CDR3 totals 13 residues. The CDR3 region is CAISEDRPRGYTF. The DNA for the CDR3 is TGTGCCATCAGTGAGGACAGACCTCGCGGCTACACCTTC.

CDR3 region: CASRTGPTNQPQHF. The CDR3 region has the DNA TGTGCCAGCCGGACAGGACCCACCAATCAGCCCCAGCATTTT. The chain combines TRBV2 with TRBJ1-5, with 7 nucleotides matching TRBD1. This CDR3 contains 14 residues. V lost 8 bases, J lost 3 bases, and 7 bases stayed unmatched. Germline V CDR1 and CDR2: SNHLY, FYNNEI.

This clone is a singleton in its sample. The chain employs TRBV30 and TRBJ1-1, with D hard to call. Trimming removed 2 bases at V and 0 bases at J, with 7 bases between. Germline V gene data show CDR1 as GTSNPN and CDR2 as SVGIG (reference sequence). The CDR3 has 13 amino acids. CDR3: CAWSFSVNTEAFF. The CDR3 coding sequence is TGTGCCTGGAGTTTTTCGGTGAACACTGAAGCTTTCTTT.

The rearrangement links TRBV16 to TRBJ1-6, with a tentative D call TRBD1 (6 bases). CDR1 and CDR2 (germline): KGHSY, FQNENV. The CDR3 totals 17 residues. V gave up 4 bases and J gave up 7 bases, with 20 bases separating them. Written as DNA, the CDR3 is TGTGCCAGCAGCCTAAACATTGCGACAGGAAGAAATTCACCCCTCCACTTT. Translating gives CASSLNIATGRNSPLHF.

In this sample, this clone turned up a few times. J is TRBJ1-1 and V is TRBV5-5; the D gene is possibly TRBD1 (6 bases). The CDR3 extends over 15 amino acids. Between the trimmed V and J ends, which lost 4 bases and 4 bases, there was a span of 17 bases. The germline CDR1 and CDR2 sequences are SGHKS and YYEKEE (reference sequence). The CDR3, as DNA: TGTGCCAGCAGCCGTTACTACCAGGGGCCCACTGAAGCTTTCTTT. It translates to CASSRYYQGPTEAFF.

The chain joins TRBV7-9 to TRBJ1-4, with 7 bases that match TRBD1. The CDR3 contains 12 residues. CDR1 and CDR2 from the germline V gene are SEHNR and FQNEAQ (reference sequence). J was trimmed by 8 bases and V by 6 bases; bases with no gene match: 3. This chain's CDR3 is CASREGQEKLFF. CDR3 bases: TGTGCCAGCAGAGAGGGACAGGAAAAACTGTTTTTT.

CDR3 DNA sequence: TGTGCCACCACAGGGTTTAATTCACCCCTCCACTTT. Translating it yields CATTGFNSPLHF. The gene calls are TRBV5-8 and TRBJ1-6, with D tentatively TRBD1 (6 bases). Germline V CDR1 and CDR2: SGHTS, YDEGEE. V dropped 9 bases and J dropped 6 bases, with 10 bases sitting between them. This CDR3 is built from 12 residues.

This chain joins TRBV5-1 and TRBJ2-3; a possible D gene is TRBD1 (5 bases). Germline loops: CDR1 SGHRS, CDR2 YFSETQ. V was shortened by 4 bases and J by 2 bases, with 11 bases between the two germline ends. CDR3 length: 14 amino acids. CDR3: CASSADTYTDTQYF. CDR3 in DNA: TGCGCCAGCAGCGCGGACACGTACACAGATACGCAGTATTTT.

The gene calls are TRBV7-8 and TRBJ1-2, with 7 bases matching TRBD1. Trimming cost V 5 bases and J 7 bases; bases outside gene matches: 4. Germline CDR1 is SGHVS and CDR2 is FQNEAQ. The length of the CDR3 is 12 residues. The DNA of the CDR3 is TGTGCCAGCAGCCGAGGGGGCGTTGGCTACACCTTC. It translates to CASSRGGVGYTF.

This clone was observed a handful of times. The chain joins TRBV27 to TRBJ2-7; D is perhaps TRBD2 (5 bases). The ends were cut back, 4 bases at V and 3 bases at J, with 10 bases in the middle. The germline V gene has CDR1 MNHEY and CDR2 SMNVEV (reference sequence). The CDR3 is 13 residues long. The CDR3 nucleotides are TGTGCCAGCAGTTCAGCGGATCGCTACGAGCAGTACTTC. This gives the protein CASSSADRYEQYF.